Listed below are T cell receptor beta chains from one sample, sequenced in a study of cytomegalovirus exposure and HLA in healthy donors. Only in-frame clones appear in the TCRdb table, and some are missing; sequencing was by immunoSEQ multiplex PCR. The repertoire has fewer than 100,000 clones, around 77% of them found once; the top ten carry around 3.6%. Sequencing was done on a sample of PBMCs. Receptors originate from a man aged 40-55 years in good health and CMV-seronegative. The CDR3 runs from the conserved cysteine through the conserved F or W. Each record gives: clone size, V gene, D gene, J gene, CDR3 length, CDR3 protein, CDR3 DNA. The D gene is left open where the match is weak. Some rows have no size entry. The others give once, few or many, or a class for an expanded clone.

clone size: .
V gene: TRBV7-7
D gene: .
J gene: TRBJ2-7
CDR3 length: 13
CDR3 protein: CASSLGSGCEQYF
CDR3 DNA: TGTGCCAGCAGCTTAGGGTCGGGGTGCGAGCAGTACTTC

clone size: .
V gene: TRBV11-2
D gene: .
J gene: TRBJ2-5
CDR3 length: 14
CDR3 protein: CASSFGTGGETQYF
CDR3 DNA: TGTGCCAGCAGCTTCGGGACTGGGGGGGAGACCCAGTACTTC

clone size: .
V gene: TRBV9
D gene: TRBD2
J gene: TRBJ2-3
CDR3 length: 16
CDR3 protein: CASSVEAGGFTDTQYF
CDR3 DNA: TGTGCCAGCAGCGTAGAAGCGGGAGGATTCACAGATACGCAGTATTTT

clone size: few
V gene: TRBV10-3
D gene: .
J gene: TRBJ1-2
CDR3 length: 16
CDR3 protein: CAISRGRGGSGYGYTF
CDR3 DNA: TGTGCCATCAGTCGAGGGAGGGGAGGTAGCGGCTATGGCTACACCTTC

clone size: .
V gene: TRBV7-9
D gene: .
J gene: TRBJ2-1
CDR3 length: 14
CDR3 protein: CASSPGIADNEQFF
CDR3 DNA: TGTGCCAGCAGCCCCGGGATTGCGGATAATGAGCAGTTCTTC

clone size: many
V gene: TRBV5-4
D gene: .
J gene: TRBJ2-1
CDR3 length: 11
CDR3 protein: CAFQLKDRKFF
CDR3 DNA: TGTGCCTTCCAGCTTAAGGACAGAAAGTTCTTC

clone size: .
V gene: TRBV27
D gene: TRBD1
J gene: TRBJ2-7
CDR3 length: 16
CDR3 protein: CASRPRGQGATYEQYF
CDR3 DNA: TGTGCCAGCAGGCCACGGGGACAGGGGGCCACCTACGAGCAGTACTTC

clone size: .
V gene: TRBV2
D gene: .
J gene: TRBJ2-4
CDR3 length: 15
CDR3 protein: CASSEDSQAKNIQYF
CDR3 DNA: TGTGCCAGCAGTGAAGACAGCCAGGCCAAAAACATTCAGTACTTC

clone size: .
V gene: TRBV6-1
D gene: .
J gene: TRBJ1-4
CDR3 length: 16
CDR3 protein: CASSGPTEQTNEKLFF
CDR3 DNA: TGTGCCAGCAGTGGACCCACGGAGCAAACTAATGAAAAACTGTTTTTT

clone size: .
V gene: TRBV15
D gene: TRBD1
J gene: TRBJ2-3
CDR3 length: 16
CDR3 protein: CATSSGQGARTDTQYF
CDR3 DNA: TGTGCCACCAGCAGCGGACAGGGGGCGCGGACAGATACGCAGTATTTT

clone size: .
V gene: TRBV7-8
D gene: TRBD1
J gene: TRBJ1-6
CDR3 length: 17
CDR3 protein: CASSFHRGGSYNSPLHF
CDR3 DNA: TGTGCCAGCAGCTTCCACAGGGGGGGATCCTATAATTCACCCCTCCACTTT

clone size: few
V gene: TRBV2
D gene: .
J gene: TRBJ2-7
CDR3 length: 14
CDR3 protein: CASRKGETSYEQYF
CDR3 DNA: TGTGCCAGCAGAAAGGGGGAGACCTCCTACGAGCAGTACTTC

clone size: .
V gene: TRBV7-8
D gene: .
J gene: TRBJ2-7
CDR3 length: 15
CDR3 protein: CASSFPESQTYEQYF
CDR3 DNA: TGTGCCAGCAGCTTTCCTGAGTCGCAAACCTACGAGCAGTACTTC

clone size: .
V gene: TRBV7-9
D gene: .
J gene: TRBJ1-1
CDR3 length: 14
CDR3 protein: CASSPQGLNTEAFF
CDR3 DNA: TGTGCCAGCAGCCCTCAGGGGCTGAACACTGAAGCTTTCTTT

clone size: .
V gene: TRBV5-4
D gene: .
J gene: TRBJ2-3
CDR3 length: 16
CDR3 protein: CASSPGTSPSTDTQYF
CDR3 DNA: TGTGCCAGCAGCCCTGGGACTTCCCCTAGCACAGATACGCAGTATTTT

clone size: once
V gene: TRBV2
D gene: .
J gene: TRBJ2-5
CDR3 length: 13
CDR3 protein: CASGGSPRETQYF
CDR3 DNA: TGTGCCAGTGGGGGCTCCCCTAGAGAGACCCAGTACTTC

clone size: .
V gene: TRBV5-1
D gene: .
J gene: TRBJ2-1
CDR3 length: 15
CDR3 protein: CASSLLAGAPNEQFF
CDR3 DNA: TGCGCCAGCAGCTTACTGGCGGGGGCCCCCAATGAGCAGTTCTTC

clone size: .
V gene: TRBV11-2
D gene: TRBD2
J gene: TRBJ2-7
CDR3 length: 14
CDR3 protein: CASSLSGGIYEQYF
CDR3 DNA: TGTGCCAGCAGCTTAAGCGGGGGGATCTACGAGCAGTACTTC

clone size: few
V gene: TRBV4-2
D gene: TRBD2
J gene: TRBJ2-5
CDR3 length: 15
CDR3 protein: CASSPRVAGEETQYF
CDR3 DNA: TGTGCCAGCAGCCCTCGGGTAGCGGGGGAAGAGACCCAGTACTTC